The entry below describes one T cell receptor (beta chain). Only in-frame clones appear in the TCRdb table, and some are missing; sequencing was by immunoSEQ multiplex PCR. Here the sample spans roughly 30,000 clones, about 89% being singletons. This sample was included in a study of PD-1 and CTLA-4 blockade in melanoma. Germline CDR1 and CDR2: LGHDT and YNNKEL (reference sequence). The junction had 6 bases not matched to a gene; V was cut back by 1 base and J by 0 bases. CDR3 size: 17 residues. The TCR sequence derives from a human donor with melanoma. Sequenced here: CD8+ T cells from peripheral blood, sampled before anti-PD-1 treatment. The chain employs TRBV3-1 (or the pseudogene TRBV3-2) and TRBJ2-5, with 9 bases aligning to TRBD2. The CDR3 DNA sequence: TGTGCCAGCAGCCAAGCCCTACTAGCGGGTTACCAAGAGACCCAGTACTTC. Protein product: CASSQALLAGYQETQYF.